This is a list of T cell receptor beta chains from one sample in a study of T-cell memory formation after mild COVID-19. TCRdb fed the 5' RACE reads into MiXCR, producing one record per CDR3 protein. Here the sample spans 380,000 or so distinct CDR3 sequences, about 13% being singletons. The sequencing input was PBMCs or a T cell subset sorted from them (not recorded which). All receptors come from a man aged 18 to 29 who had mild COVID-19 (a few samples of this study predate the infection). Cell type and time point are not known. Both conserved end residues are part of each CDR3. Fields, in order: J gene, D gene, V gene, clone size, CDR3 length, CDR3 protein. The D gene is left open where the match is weak. A clone size is listed for some rows: how often the clone was seen (once, few, many), or a class if it is expanded.

TRBJ2-1 | NA | TRBV5-6 | NA | 12 | CASSSTGPEQFF
TRBJ2-1 | TRBD1 | TRBV2 | few | 12 | CASGQGYYEQFF
TRBJ2-7 | NA | TRBV7-9 | NA | 16 | CASSSLSLGKEYEQYF
TRBJ2-1 | NA | TRBV7-6 | NA | 15 | CASSSSGAPYNEQFF
TRBJ2-3 | NA | TRBV7-2 | many | 19 | CASSRPPTRTAERTDTQYF
TRBJ1-5 | TRBD1 | TRBV4-3 | NA | 16 | CASSQDTGGNNQPQHF
TRBJ2-5 | TRBD1 | TRBV10-3 | NA | 15 | CAISDGTRGSETQYF
TRBJ1-6 | TRBD1 | TRBV28 | NA | 15 | CASFTGTGVNSPLHF
TRBJ2-3 | NA | TRBV27 | NA | 16 | CASSLGHLDGADTQYF
TRBJ2-4 | TRBD1 | TRBV6-2/TRBV6-3 | NA | 15 | CASSRQGVIGNIQYF
TRBJ2-1 | NA | TRBV29-1 | few | 13 | CSVGETGFHEQFF
TRBJ2-7 | NA | TRBV2 | NA | 15 | CASSAVSSSSYEQYF
TRBJ2-5 | NA | TRBV6-5 | few | 11 | CASSYGPSECF
TRBJ1-2 | NA | TRBV18 | few | 11 | CASSPGHGYTF
TRBJ2-5 | TRBD2 | TRBV5-4 | NA | 15 | CASSKGTSGGETQYF
TRBJ1-6 | TRBD1 | TRBV20-1 | few | 14 | CSANPTGVSSPLHF
TRBJ2-7 | NA | TRBV15 | NA | 15 | CATSRDSRGPYEQYF
TRBJ2-1 | NA | TRBV5-1 | NA | 15 | CASSWADSPYNEQFF
TRBJ2-3 | NA | TRBV5-1 | few | 9 | CAKWDTQYF
TRBJ2-3 | NA | TRBV24-1 | few | 11 | CATSDIDTQYF
TRBJ2-3 | NA | TRBV5-1 | few | 16 | CASSLDPRGRVDTQYF
TRBJ1-6 | NA | TRBV10-3 | NA | 13 | CAINGTPNSPLHF
TRBJ1-1 | TRBD1 | TRBV30 | NA | 12 | CAWGQGTAEAFF
TRBJ2-1 | TRBD2 | TRBV3-1 | few | 15 | CASSPGGTSWDEQFF
TRBJ2-5 | NA | TRBV4-3 | NA | 14 | CASSQAGKEETQYF
TRBJ2-2 | NA | TRBV6-6 | few | 14 | CASSGAKSTGELFF
TRBJ2-5 | NA | TRBV6-2/TRBV6-3 | NA | 11 | CASRSQGTQYF
TRBJ2-3 | NA | TRBV7-2 | many | 14 | CASSLVWGDGTQYF
TRBJ1-2 | NA | TRBV27 | few | 15 | CATAARFGFDYGYTF
TRBJ2-5 | NA | TRBV20-1 | NA | 14 | CSARDQGGLETQYF
TRBJ2-1 | NA | TRBV11-2 | few | 16 | CASSLVAQRLYNEQFF
TRBJ2-5 | TRBD1 | TRBV4-3 | many | 15 | CASSQTGSSGETQYF
TRBJ1-6 | NA | TRBV6-5 | NA | 14 | CASRNGVYNSPLHF
TRBJ2-1 | TRBD2 | TRBV7-9 | few | 17 | CASIHRGTSGGYGEQFF
TRBJ2-2 | TRBD1 | TRBV6-6 | NA | 17 | CASSPTPGQGNTGELFF
TRBJ1-2 | NA | TRBV24-1 | few | 12 | CATSRQGFGYTF
TRBJ1-5 | TRBD1 | TRBV20-1 | few | 15 | CSASSRGLGNQPQHF
TRBJ1-2 | TRBD1 | TRBV11-2 | NA | 17 | CASSPIKGATHPGGYTF
TRBJ1-4 | NA | TRBV7-2 | few | 15 | CASSPTGGRGEKLFF
TRBJ1-2 | NA | TRBV9 | NA | 14 | CASSVNQEGNGYTF
TRBJ2-3 | TRBD2 | TRBV4-2 | NA | 19 | CASSQDPGGANPATDTQYF